Presented here are 26 T cell receptor beta chains from one specimen sequenced in a study of tumor T cells in aggressive B-cell lymphoma. TCRdb's table, derived via immunoSEQ multiplex PCR, lists solely in-frame clones and lacks some. Here the sample spans about 3,900 clones, more than 80% being singletons. Material: tumor tissue. The receptors originated from an adult with diffuse large B cell lymphoma.

The rearrangement uses TRBV11-3 and TRBJ2-3; no definite D call. Germline assignment: CDR1 SGHNT and CDR2 YENEEA. CDR3 length: 16 residues. Trimming cost V 6 bases and J 0 bases, with 16 bases left between them. In DNA form, the CDR3 reads TGTGCCAGCAGTCTCACCCACGAAGCTAGCACAGATACGCAGTATTTT. Translation gives CASSLTHEASTDTQYF.

The chain employs TRBV29-1 and TRBJ1-2; no definite D call. Germline V gene lookup returns CDR1 SQVTM and CDR2 ANQGSEA. V shed 7 bases and J shed 2 bases, with 14 bases lying between them. CDR3 length: 13 amino acids. The CDR3 DNA is TGCAGCGACTCCCGGGGAGACAACTATGGCTACACCTTC. It yields the protein CSDSRGDNYGYTF.

The chain uses TRBV30 and TRBJ1-1, with 7 nucleotides matching TRBD1. V dropped 4 bases and J dropped 1; count of bases not matched to a gene: 6. CDR3 length: 14 residues. The germline V gene encodes CDR1 GTSNPN and CDR2 SVGIG (reference sequence). The CDR3 is CAWNRQGANTEAFF. The CDR3 DNA reads TGTGCCTGGAATCGACAGGGAGCGAACACTGAAGCTTTCTTT.

The DNA of the CDR3 is TGTGCCAGCAGCATAAATAGCAATCAGCCCCAGCATTTT. Encoded protein: CASSINSNQPQHF. The chain recombines TRBV7-2 with TRBJ1-5, with D uncertain. CDR1 SGHTA and CDR2 FQGNSA come from the germline V gene. The CDR3 is 13 residues long. V was cut by 5 bases and J by 0 bases, with 5 bases left in between.

The DNA of the CDR3 is TGTGCCAGCAGCTACACAGGGGGAGGAGAGACCCAGTACTTC. It specifies CASSYTGGGETQYF. The chain couples TRBV11-2 to TRBJ2-5; the match to TRBD1 covers 8 bases. Germline values: CDR1 SGHAT, CDR2 FQNNGV. With 4 bases clipped from V and 4 bases from J, the junction kept 5 bases outside the gene matches. The CDR3 loop spans 14 amino acids.

The genes are TRBV7-2 and TRBJ2-1; 9 nucleotides agree with TRBD2. J gave up 9 bases and V 2 bases, and 8 bases lay outside the gene matches. The CDR3 is made up of 15 amino acids. Looked up from germline, CDR1 is SGHTA and CDR2 is FQGNSA. The CDR3 loop reads CASSLMRGGGGEQFF. DNA for the CDR3: TGTGCCAGCAGCTTAATGCGGGGGGGCGGAGGTGAGCAGTTCTTC.

The chain uses TRBV10-3 and TRBJ1-1, with no clear D. V was trimmed by 3 bases and J by 5 bases, leaving 4 bases between them. Germline loops: CDR1 ENHRY, CDR2 SYGVKD. This CDR3 spans 11 amino acids. CDR3 sequence reads: CAISDETEAFF. The CDR3 DNA reads as TGTGCCATCAGTGATGAGACTGAAGCTTTCTTT.

V and J are TRBV29-1 and TRBJ2-7, with D maybe TRBD2 (6 bases). CDR1 is SQVTM, CDR2 ANQGSEA, per germline. V shed 6 bases and J shed 6 bases, with 21 bases lying between them. The length of the CDR3 is 14 residues. This chain's CDR3 is CSVKLGLLRGEQYF. The CDR3 nucleotides are TGCAGCGTCAAGTTGGGACTTCTGCGAGGCGAGCAGTACTTC.

The chain uses TRBV30 and TRBJ1-1, with D perhaps matching TRBD1 (5 bases). Deletions cut 5 bases from V and 6 bases from J, with 16 bases between. The CDR3 has 13 residues. Germline CDR1 GTSNPN, CDR2 SVGIG (reference sequence). CDR3 coding DNA: TGTGCCTGGGAGGGAGGCCAAGGGGCTGAAGCTTTCTTT. It is translated as CAWEGGQGAEAFF.

This chain uses TRBV5-1 with TRBJ2-5, with 8 bases that match TRBD1. Unmatched junction bases numbered 13, after V lost 5 bases and J lost 4 bases. From germline, CDR1 is SGHRS and CDR2 YFSETQ. This CDR3 is built from 16 residues. The CDR3 nucleotides read TGCGCCAGCAGTAGAGGACAGGGAAGCCCCTTAGAGACCCAGTACTTC. Residues: CASSRGQGSPLETQYF. The full variable domain, in which reference TRBV5-1 and TRBJ2-5 provide the parts outside the CDR3, is KAGVTQTPRYLIKTRGQQVTLSCSPISGHRSVSWYQQTPGQGLQFLFEYFSETQRNKGNFPGRFSGRQFSNSRSEMNVSTLELGDSALYLCASSRGQGSPLETQYFGPGTRLLVL.

This sequence joins TRBV7-8 and TRBJ2-1, with D perhaps TRBD2 (5 bases). V was clipped by 1 base and J by 0 bases, with 10 bases between them. Germline CDR1 and CDR2: SGHVS and FQNEAQ. CDR3 length: 16 amino acids. The chain's CDR3 is CASSLVISDSYNEQFF. In DNA form, the CDR3 reads TGTGCCAGCAGCTTAGTTATTAGCGACTCCTACAATGAGCAGTTCTTC.

This rearrangement joins TRBV5-1 to TRBJ2-1, with TRBD2 identical over 10 bases. The CDR3 contains 15 residues. Germline V gene lookup returns CDR1 SGHRS and CDR2 YFSETQ. V was pared by 2 bases and J by 7 bases, with 6 bases of the junction left unmatched. The chain's CDR3 is CASSFTAGGQNEQFF. As DNA, the CDR3 is TGCGCCAGCAGCTTTACAGCGGGGGGGCAAAATGAGCAGTTCTTC.

The J gene is TRBJ1-5, the V gene TRBV7-2; no firm D call. The V end was cut by 0 bases, the J end by 3 bases, with 6 bases between. The V gene's germline CDR1 is SGHTA and CDR2 FQGNSA. This CDR3 has 14 amino acids. The CDR3 DNA follows: TGTGCCAGCAGCTTAGCGGTCTACAATCAGCCCCAGCATTTT. Its protein is CASSLAVYNQPQHF. The variable domain in full, completed from reference TRBV7-2 and TRBJ1-5, reads GAGVSQSPSNKVTEKGKDVELRCDPISGHTALYWYRQSLGQGLEFLIYFQGNSAPDKSGLPSDRFSAERTGGSVSTLTIQRTQQEDSAVYLCASSLAVYNQPQHFGDGTRLSIL.

The sample holds one count of this clone. The V gene is TRBV29-1, the J gene TRBJ2-4, with TRBD2 as a possible D gene (6 bases). Per the germline V gene, CDR1 is SQVTM and CDR2 is ANQGSEA. V lost 7 bases, J lost 6 bases, and 19 bases lay in between. The CDR3 contains 14 residues. As DNA, the CDR3 is TGCAGCGCTACGGGACTCAACGGACTAAACATTCAGTACTTC. Its protein product is CSATGLNGLNIQYF.

V is TRBV5-4 and J is TRBJ2-3; TRBD2 aligns across 12 bases. Germline values: CDR1 SGHNT, CDR2 YYREEE (reference sequence). This CDR3 region has 16 residues. V lost 4 bases, J lost 0 bases, and 3 bases stayed unmatched. Here the CDR3 reads CASSLGLAGSTDTQYF. The DNA for the CDR3 is TGTGCCAGCAGCCTCGGACTAGCGGGGAGCACAGATACGCAGTATTTT. Filled out from reference TRBV5-4 and TRBJ2-3, the complete variable domain reads ETGVTQSPTHLIKTRGQQVTLRCSSQSGHNTVSWYQQALGQGPQFIFQYYREEENGRGNFPPRFSGLQFPNYSSELNVNALELDDSALYLCASSLGLAGSTDTQYFGPGTRLTVL.

V is TRBV11-2 and J is TRBJ2-3; 11 bases fit TRBD2. Germline-derived CDR1 and CDR2 are SGHAT and FQNNGV. CDR3 size: 16 residues. The J segment lost 3 bases and the V segment lost 0 bases, leaving 2 bases of the junction unmatched. The CDR3, as DNA: TGTGCCAGCAGCTTAGACCTAGCGGGGGGTACAGATACGCAGTATTTT. Translating it yields CASSLDLAGGTDTQYF.

The chain links TRBV5-1 to TRBJ1-2, with 8 bases that match TRBD1. CDR3 length equals 14 residues. Germline V gives CDR1 SGHRS, CDR2 YFSETQ. V shed 0 bases and J 7 bases; nucleotides not matched to a gene: 5. CDR3 amino acids: CASSLGQGAVGYTF. The CDR3 DNA follows: TGCGCCAGCAGCTTGGGTCAGGGGGCGGTTGGCTACACCTTC.

The CDR3 region is CATSRDLAESSYEQYF. The CDR3 nucleotides read TGTGCCACCAGCAGAGATCTAGCCGAAAGCTCCTACGAGCAGTACTTC. The chain is built from TRBV15 and TRBJ2-7; D may be TRBD2 (5 bases). The germline V gene encodes CDR1 LNHNV and CDR2 YYDKDF (reference sequence). The CDR3 spans 16 residues. V lost 0 bases and J lost 0, with 12 bases in between.

This clone was recorded only once. Other nucleotide sequences in the sample specify the same CDR3. This rearrangement joins TRBV9 to TRBJ1-6; 9 nucleotides line up with TRBD1. V lost 4 bases to trimming and J lost 7 bases; unmatched junction nucleotides: 0. Germline V gives CDR1 SGDLS, CDR2 YYNGEE. The CDR3 loop spans 13 amino acids. The CDR3 DNA reads TGTGCCAGCAGCACAGGGGGCAATTCACCCCTCCACTTT. This codes for CASSTGGNSPLHF.

The chain recombines TRBV7-2 with TRBJ1-2, with D hard to call. The germline V gene encodes CDR1 SGHTA and CDR2 FQGNSA. The CDR3 consists of 15 residues. V was shortened by 1 base and J by 4 bases, with 13 bases between the two germline ends. The CDR3 sequence: CASSLVARLPYGYTF. In DNA form, the CDR3 reads TGTGCCAGCAGCTTAGTTGCCAGGTTGCCCTATGGCTACACCTTC.

V gene TRBV4-3 combines with J gene TRBJ1-3; 8 nucleotides agree with TRBD1. V was pared by 1 base and J by 5 bases, with 7 bases of the junction left unmatched. This CDR3 has 16 residues. Per germline, CDR1 LGHNA and CDR2 YSLEER. The CDR3 loop reads CASSQVPGGDRNTIYF. In DNA, the CDR3 is TGCGCCAGCAGCCAAGTTCCAGGGGGCGACCGAAACACCATATATTTT.

This sequence joins TRBV25-1 and TRBJ2-1, with a tentative D call TRBD2 (7 bases). Germline CDR1 MGHDK, CDR2 SYGVNS. The V end lost 3 bases, the J end lost 6 bases, and 18 bases lay between the germline ends. The CDR3 contains 16 residues. The CDR3 coding sequence is TGTGCCAGCAGTGATCACTCAGGGGAGGGGCTCAATGAGCAGTTCTTC. Residues: CASSDHSGEGLNEQFF.

The rearrangement joins TRBV7-9 to TRBJ1-1, with TRBD1 as a possible D gene (5 bases). Trimming pared 1 base from V and 0 bases from J, leaving 12 bases between. Germline V lookup: CDR1 SEHNR, CDR2 FQNEAQ (reference sequence). The CDR3 loop spans 16 amino acids. CDR3 coding DNA: TGTGCCAGCAGCTTAGATTGGGCAGGGATGAACACTGAAGCTTTCTTT. Translated, it gives CASSLDWAGMNTEAFF.

The J gene is TRBJ2-7, the V gene TRBV7-9; D possibly corresponds to TRBD2 (6 bases). This CDR3 contains 12 residues. Per germline, CDR1 SEHNR and CDR2 FQNEAQ (reference sequence). Trimming took 5 bases from V and 6 from J, leaving 11 bases between them. CDR3 protein: CASSPGVGEQYF. As DNA, the CDR3 is TGTGCCAGCAGCCCGGGGGTAGGCGAGCAGTACTTC.

J is TRBJ1-1 and V is TRBV9, with TRBD1 matching 8 bases. With 1 base clipped from V and 4 bases from J, the junction kept 6 bases outside the gene matches. This CDR3 has 15 residues. From germline, CDR1 is SGDLS and CDR2 YYNGEE. CDR3 residues: CASSVIQTGGTEAFF. The DNA of the CDR3 is TGTGCCAGCAGCGTAATCCAAACAGGGGGCACTGAAGCTTTCTTT. Full variable domain (missing parts from reference TRBV9 and TRBJ1-1): DSGVTQTPKHLITATGQRVTLRCSPRSGDLSVYWYQQSLDQGLQFLIQYYNGEERAKGNILERFSAQQFPDLHSELNLSSLELGDSALYFCASSVIQTGGTEAFFGQGTRLTVV.

V gene TRBV6-1 combines with J gene TRBJ2-1; no clear D gene. CDR1 is MNHNS, CDR2 SASEGT, per germline. The CDR3 has 14 residues. Trimming took 2 bases from V and 8 from J, leaving 13 bases between them. CDR3 DNA: TGTGCCAGCAGTGAACACCAGGTTGGATATGAGCAGTTCTTC. Protein: CASSEHQVGYEQFF.